The 16 T cell receptor beta chains reported below all come from one sample, sequenced in a study of shared clonotypes between healthy human individuals (dated by TCRdb to the early 2020s). The method behind the library was the immunoSEQ multiplex PCR assay. TCRdb provides this immuneACCESS table in a form limited to in-frame rearrangements. Some clones are lacking; in checked studies, under half of them reflect an unresolved V gene, and why the rest are absent is not known. The sample yields about 1 million clones; 70% to 80% were counted once. The ten largest clones add up to around 1.5% of the sample. The sequencing input was memory CD4+ T cells sorted from blood. Interpreted using the paper, the cell subset or site label stands for: CD45RA-negative fraction. These receptors originate from a man aged 18 to 29 in good health.

This sequence joins TRBV18 and TRBJ1-3, with a weak D call TRBD1 (5 bases). Trimming removed 3 bases at V and 2 bases at J, with 11 bases between. This CDR3 has 15 residues. Per the germline V gene, CDR1 is KGHSH and CDR2 is LQKENI. The CDR3 DNA reads as TGTGCCAGCTCACCGACGGGGCCCCCTGGAAACACCATATATTTT. Translation gives CASSPTGPPGNTIYF.

This clone was picked up one time. Other nucleotide sequences from this sample produce the same CDR3. This sequence joins TRBV6-1 and TRBJ1-5; TRBD1 agrees at 7 bases. The CDR3 runs 15 residues. Unmatched junction bases numbered 5, after V lost 6 bases and J lost 0 bases. Germline values: CDR1 MNHNS, CDR2 SASEGT. CDR3 loop: CASSPGTDSNQPQHF. The DNA of the CDR3 is TGTGCCAGCAGCCCCGGGACAGATAGCAATCAGCCCCAGCATTTT.

V gene TRBV28 combines with J gene TRBJ2-7, with a possible D match to TRBD2 (7 bases). Between the trimmed V and J ends, which lost 7 bases and 0 bases, there was a span of 16 bases. The CDR3 totals 15 residues. Germline values: CDR1 MDHEN, CDR2 SYDVKM. This chain's CDR3 is CASTPRRGRSYEQYF. The CDR3 nucleotides read TGTGCCAGCACCCCACGGCGGGGGCGCTCCTACGAGCAGTACTTC.

The J gene is TRBJ1-5, the V gene TRBV5-5; D is unresolved. CDR1 is SGHKS and CDR2 is YYEKEE in the germline V gene (reference sequence). V lost 2 bases to trimming and J lost 3 bases, with 9 bases between them. The CDR3 contains 14 residues. The CDR3 sequence: CASSFEVSNQPQHF. In DNA form, the CDR3 reads TGTGCCAGCAGCTTTGAGGTATCCAATCAGCCCCAGCATTTT. The variable domain in full, with the rest retrieved from reference TRBV5-5 and TRBJ1-5, is DAGVTQSPTHLIKTRGQQVTLRCSPISGHKSVSWYQQVLGQGPQFIFQYYEKEERGRGNFPDRFSARQFPNYSSELNVNALLLGDSALYLCASSFEVSNQPQHFGDGTRLSIL.

The genes are TRBV6-1 and TRBJ1-1, with D unresolved. V was pared by 7 bases and J by 0 bases, with 9 bases between. The CDR3 has 13 amino acids. The germline V gene has CDR1 MNHNS and CDR2 SASEGT. For the CDR3, the DNA is TGTGCCAGCACCCCTGGGGTGAACACTGAAGCTTTCTTT. Encoded protein: CASTPGVNTEAFF.

The chain has TRBV6-1 and TRBJ1-2, with D unresolved. Deletions cut 1 base from V and 13 bases from J, with 13 bases between. CDR3 size: 12 residues. The germline V gene has CDR1 MNHNS and CDR2 SASEGT. The chain's CDR3 is CASSEVGRARTF. The CDR3 bases are TGTGCCAGCAGTGAAGTTGGACGGGCCCGCACCTTC.

This chain uses TRBV4-2 with TRBJ2-7, with 9 bases lining up with TRBD1. V was clipped by 3 bases and J by 0 bases; unmatched bases: 3. Germline loops: CDR1 LGHNA, CDR2 YNFKEQ. The CDR3 contains 15 residues. CDR3 bases: TGTGCCAGCAGCCATCCGGGACAGGGCTCCTACGAGCAGTACTTC. Protein: CASSHPGQGSYEQYF.

V usage is TRBV10-1 and J usage is TRBJ2-1, with 7 bases lining up with TRBD2. The germline V gene encodes CDR1 WNHNN and CDR2 SYGVQD (reference sequence). The CDR3 sequence is 13 residues long. V was clipped by 9 bases and J by 6 bases; unmatched bases: 8. The CDR3 spells CASKPSGSNEQFF. CDR3 coding DNA: TGCGCCAGTAAACCTAGCGGATCCAATGAGCAGTTCTTC.

The chain links TRBV10-1 to TRBJ2-7, with D perhaps being TRBD1 or TRBD2 (6 bases each). V was trimmed by 4 bases and J by 6 bases, leaving 22 bases between them. The CDR3 has 16 residues. Germline V gives CDR1 WNHNN, CDR2 SYGVQD (reference sequence). The CDR3 is CASSGSKVGGGGEQYF. The CDR3 DNA reads as TGCGCCAGCAGTGGATCTAAAGTAGGGGGAGGAGGCGAGCAGTACTTC.

V usage is TRBV29-1 and J usage is TRBJ1-4, with D perhaps matching TRBD1 (6 bases). The germline V and J ends were trimmed by 6 bases and 4 bases, with 18 bases remaining between them. CDR3 length: 15 residues. In germline, CDR1 is SQVTM, CDR2 ANQGSEA. As DNA, the CDR3 is TGCAGCGTCCAGGGGTCGGGACACCTTAATGAAAAACTGTTTTTT. Amino acid sequence: CSVQGSGHLNEKLFF.

The rearrangement links TRBV7-9 to TRBJ1-1, with TRBD1 as a possible D gene (6 bases). The CDR3 length is 12 residues. Trimming left V 4 bases short and J 7 bases short, with 10 bases between. Germline lookup yields CDR1 SEHNR and CDR2 FQNEAQ (reference sequence). Written as DNA, the CDR3 is TGTGCCAGCAGCTCACAGGGATTTGAAGCTTTCTTT. This encodes CASSSQGFEAFF.

The chain combines TRBV7-3 with TRBJ1-1; D is undetermined. Germline V gives CDR1 SGHTA, CDR2 FQGTGA. This CDR3 comprises 13 residues. Trimming took off 2 bases at V and 7 bases at J, with 11 bases between the two ends. In DNA form, the CDR3 reads TGTGCCAGCAGCTTAGGAGGGAATAGTGAAGCTTTCTTT. This gives the protein CASSLGGNSEAFF.

The chain links TRBV4-2 to TRBJ2-1, with TRBD2 matching over 7 bases. Trimming cost V 0 bases and J 8 bases; bases outside gene matches: 4. The CDR3 loop spans 14 amino acids. Germline V CDR1 and CDR2: LGHNA, YNFKEQ. CDR3 amino acids: CASSQERGLDEQFF. DNA of the CDR3: TGTGCCAGCAGCCAAGAGCGGGGGTTGGATGAGCAGTTCTTC.

This sequence joins TRBV2 and TRBJ2-1; 9 bases align to TRBD2. The CDR3 runs to 15 residues. Germline V gives CDR1 SNHLY, CDR2 FYNNEI. Germline trimming cut 4 bases from V and 8 bases from J; bases unmatched to any gene: 9. CDR3 in amino acids: CASSARAGGPYEQFF. CDR3 DNA: TGTGCCAGCAGTGCCAGGGCGGGGGGGCCCTATGAGCAGTTCTTC. Full variable domain (missing parts from reference TRBV2 and TRBJ2-1): EPEVTQTPSHQVTQMGQEVILRCVPISNHLYFYWYRQILGQKVEFLVSFYNNEISEKSEIFDDQFSVERPDGSNFTLKIRSTKLEDSAMYFCASSARAGGPYEQFFGPGTRLTVL.

This chain links TRBV6-4 with TRBJ1-2, with 11 positions matching TRBD1. J was trimmed by 5 bases and V by 7 bases; bases with no gene match: 6. This CDR3 has 14 residues. Germline V CDR1 and CDR2: MRHNA, SNTAGT. The CDR3 nucleotides read TGTGCCAGCAACGCCGGACAGGGGGCATATGGCTACACCTTC. Translation gives CASNAGQGAYGYTF.

The V gene is TRBV10-3, the J gene TRBJ2-3, with D perhaps TRBD1 or TRBD2 (6 bases each). CDR1 is ENHRY, CDR2 SYGVKD, per germline. This CDR3 region has 15 residues. Trimming left V 5 bases short and J 1 base short, with 13 bases between. The CDR3: CAISRGVTGTDTQYF. The DNA of the CDR3 is TGTGCCATCAGTAGGGGGGTCACGGGCACAGATACGCAGTATTTT.